The present T cell receptor (beta chain) was sequenced within a study of beta chain features in type 1 diabetes. Study results and limitations: Moderately but significantly shorter TCRB CDR3s were found in Type 1 diabetes patients in all four CD4+ subsets.

Concerning this clone: Its antigen is not known.

CDR1 LNHDA and CDR2 SQIVND come from the germline V gene (reference sequence). Trimming pared 7 bases from V and 1 base from J, leaving 10 bases between. This CDR3 has 13 amino acids. All of the isolated RNA was reverse transcribed, so expressed TCRB transcripts were sequenced. The assay was immunoSEQ multiplex PCR, and TCRdb's table has in-frame clones only and misses some. This repertoire shows a few hundred thousand clones, around 21% found once; its top ten account for 0.028%. The V gene is TRBV19, the J gene TRBJ1-1; perhaps TRBD1 as D (5 bases). The receptor's source is a woman between 35 and 50 years old with type 1 diabetes. The sequenced material came from naive CD4+ T cells from blood. The CDR3, as DNA: TGTGCCAGTAATCAGGGTCGGAACACTGAAGCTTTCTTT. Amino acids: CASNQGRNTEAFF.